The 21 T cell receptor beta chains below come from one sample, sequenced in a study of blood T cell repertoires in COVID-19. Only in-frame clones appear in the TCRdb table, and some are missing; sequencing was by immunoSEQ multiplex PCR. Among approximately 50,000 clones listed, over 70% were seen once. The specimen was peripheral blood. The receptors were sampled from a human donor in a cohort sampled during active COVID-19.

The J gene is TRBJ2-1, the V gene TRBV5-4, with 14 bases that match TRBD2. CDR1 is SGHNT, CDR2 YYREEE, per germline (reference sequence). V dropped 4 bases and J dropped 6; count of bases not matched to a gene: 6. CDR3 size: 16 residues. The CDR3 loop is CASSQGLAGVGNEQFF. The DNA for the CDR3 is TGTGCCAGCAGCCAGGGACTAGCGGGAGTAGGCAATGAGCAGTTCTTC.

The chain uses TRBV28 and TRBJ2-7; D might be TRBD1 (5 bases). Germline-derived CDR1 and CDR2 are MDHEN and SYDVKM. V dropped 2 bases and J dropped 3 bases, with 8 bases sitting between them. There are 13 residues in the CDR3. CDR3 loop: CASSLGQGYEQYF. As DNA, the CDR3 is TGTGCCAGCAGTTTAGGGCAGGGCTACGAGCAGTACTTC.

The CDR3: CASLYNEQFF. The CDR3 DNA is TGTGCCAGCCTTTACAATGAGCAGTTCTTC. V gene TRBV6-5 combines with J gene TRBJ2-1, with D hard to call. Germline V CDR1 and CDR2: MNHEY, SVGAGI. CDR3 length: 10 residues. The V end lost 8 bases, the J end lost 4 bases, and 3 bases lay between the germline ends.

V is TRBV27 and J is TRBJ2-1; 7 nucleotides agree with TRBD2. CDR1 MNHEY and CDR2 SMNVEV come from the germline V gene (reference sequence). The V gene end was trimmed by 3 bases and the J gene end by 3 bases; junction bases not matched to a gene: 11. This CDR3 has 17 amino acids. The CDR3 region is CASSLWKGKRGYNEQFF. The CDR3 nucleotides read TGTGCCAGCAGTTTGTGGAAGGGGAAGCGGGGCTACAATGAGCAGTTCTTC.

CDR3 DNA: TGTGCCAGCAGCCCCCTTCGAGACTCTGGAAACACCATATATTTT. Protein product: CASSPLRDSGNTIYF. The V call is TRBV3-1 (or the pseudogene TRBV3-2), the J call TRBJ1-3; no definite D call. Germline CDR1 is LGHDT and CDR2 is YNNKEL (reference sequence). The CDR3 extends over 15 amino acids. V was cut by 4 bases and J by 0 bases, with 10 bases left in between.

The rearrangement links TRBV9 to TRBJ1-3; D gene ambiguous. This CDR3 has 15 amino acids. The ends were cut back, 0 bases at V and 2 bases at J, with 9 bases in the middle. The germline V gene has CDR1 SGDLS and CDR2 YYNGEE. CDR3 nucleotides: TGTGCCAGCAGCGTAGGGTCCGGGGCTGGAAACACCATATATTTT. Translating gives CASSVGSGAGNTIYF.

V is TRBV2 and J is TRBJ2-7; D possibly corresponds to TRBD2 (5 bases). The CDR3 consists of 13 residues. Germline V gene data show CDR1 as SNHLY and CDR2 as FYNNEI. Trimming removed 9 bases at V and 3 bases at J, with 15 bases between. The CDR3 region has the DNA TGTGCCAGTCGATTAGCGCGTTTCTACGAGCAGTACTTC. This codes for CASRLARFYEQYF.

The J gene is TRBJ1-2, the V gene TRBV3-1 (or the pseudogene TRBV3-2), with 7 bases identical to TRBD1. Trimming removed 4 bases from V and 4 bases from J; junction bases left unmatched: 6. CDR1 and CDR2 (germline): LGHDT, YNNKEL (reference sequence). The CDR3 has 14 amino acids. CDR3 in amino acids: CASSPSQGTYGYTF. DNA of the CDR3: TGTGCCAGCAGCCCTTCACAGGGGACCTATGGCTACACCTTC.

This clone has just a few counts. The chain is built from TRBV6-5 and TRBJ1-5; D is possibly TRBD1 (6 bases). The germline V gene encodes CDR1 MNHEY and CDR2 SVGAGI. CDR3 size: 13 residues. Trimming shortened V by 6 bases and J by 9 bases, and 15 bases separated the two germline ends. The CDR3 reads CASSDTGSRPQHF. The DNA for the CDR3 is TGTGCCAGCAGCGATACAGGGTCACGGCCCCAGCATTTT.

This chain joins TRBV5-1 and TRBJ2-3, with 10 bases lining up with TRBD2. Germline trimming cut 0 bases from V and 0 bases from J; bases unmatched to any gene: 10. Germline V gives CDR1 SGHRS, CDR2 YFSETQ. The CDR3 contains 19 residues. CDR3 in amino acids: CASSLAVLAGASSTDTQYF. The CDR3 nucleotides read TGCGCCAGCAGCTTGGCCGTTCTAGCGGGGGCCTCTAGCACAGATACGCAGTATTTT.

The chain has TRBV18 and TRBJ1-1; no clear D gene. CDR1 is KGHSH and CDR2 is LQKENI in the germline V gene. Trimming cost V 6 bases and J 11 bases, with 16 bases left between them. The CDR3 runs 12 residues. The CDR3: CASSPTDVGAFF. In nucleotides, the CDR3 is TGTGCCAGCTCTCCAACCGACGTCGGGGCTTTCTTT.

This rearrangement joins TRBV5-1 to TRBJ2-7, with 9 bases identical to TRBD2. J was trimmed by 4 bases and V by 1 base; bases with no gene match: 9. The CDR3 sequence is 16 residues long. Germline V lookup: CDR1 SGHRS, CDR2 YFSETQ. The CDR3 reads CASSLNTGTSPYEQYF. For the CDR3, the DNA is TGCGCCAGCAGCTTGAATACCGGGACTAGCCCTTACGAGCAGTACTTC.

This CDR3 is CASSARTGPRDTQYF. DNA of the CDR3: TGTGCCAGCAGTGCAAGGACAGGGCCTCGGGATACGCAGTATTTT. This chain links TRBV7-8 with TRBJ2-3; 8 positions agree with TRBD1. Trimming removed 6 bases from V and 6 bases from J; junction bases left unmatched: 11. The CDR3 is made up of 15 amino acids. CDR1 is SGHVS and CDR2 is FQNEAQ in the germline V gene.

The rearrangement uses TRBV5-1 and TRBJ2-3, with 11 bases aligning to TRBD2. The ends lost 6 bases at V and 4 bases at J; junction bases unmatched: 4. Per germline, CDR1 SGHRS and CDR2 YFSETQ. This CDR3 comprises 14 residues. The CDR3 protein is CASKSSGRADTQYF. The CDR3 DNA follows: TGCGCCAGCAAGAGTAGCGGGAGGGCAGATACGCAGTATTTT. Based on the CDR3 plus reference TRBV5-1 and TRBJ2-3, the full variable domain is KAGVTQTPRYLIKTRGQQVTLSCSPISGHRSVSWYQQTPGQGLQFLFEYFSETQRNKGNFPGRFSGRQFSNSRSEMNVSTLELGDSALYLCASKSSGRADTQYFGPGTRLTVL.

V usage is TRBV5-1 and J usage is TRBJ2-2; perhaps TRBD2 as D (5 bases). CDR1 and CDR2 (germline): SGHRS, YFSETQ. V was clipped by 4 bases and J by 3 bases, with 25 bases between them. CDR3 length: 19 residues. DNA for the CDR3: TGCGCCAGCAGCCACTTGCCTTTCCCTAACGTCGGGGACACCGGGGAGCTGTTTTTT. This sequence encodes CASSHLPFPNVGDTGELFF.

The CDR3 protein is CAWSLGDSGNTIYF. In DNA form, the CDR3 reads TGTGCCTGGAGCCTCGGGGACTCTGGAAACACCATATATTTT. This chain links TRBV30 with TRBJ1-3; D uncertain. This CDR3 has 14 amino acids. Germline V gives CDR1 GTSNPN, CDR2 SVGIG (reference sequence). V was cut by 3 bases and J by 0 bases, with 9 bases left in between.

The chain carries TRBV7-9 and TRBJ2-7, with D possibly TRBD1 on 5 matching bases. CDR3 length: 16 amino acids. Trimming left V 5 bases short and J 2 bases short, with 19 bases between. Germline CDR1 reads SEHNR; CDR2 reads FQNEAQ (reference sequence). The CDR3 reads CASSRPGAQFTYEQYF. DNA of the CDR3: TGTGCCAGCAGCCGCCCTGGGGCCCAATTTACCTACGAGCAGTACTTC.

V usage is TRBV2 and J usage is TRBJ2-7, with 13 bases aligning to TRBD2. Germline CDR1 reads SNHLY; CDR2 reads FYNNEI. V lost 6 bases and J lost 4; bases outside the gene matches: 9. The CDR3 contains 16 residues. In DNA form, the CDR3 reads TGTGCCAGCAGCCAAGGGACTAGCGGGGCGATATACGAGCAGTACTTC. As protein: CASSQGTSGAIYEQYF.

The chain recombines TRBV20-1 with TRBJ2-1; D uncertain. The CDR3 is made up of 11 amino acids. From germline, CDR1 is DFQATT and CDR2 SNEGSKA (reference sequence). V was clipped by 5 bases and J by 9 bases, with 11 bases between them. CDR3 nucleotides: TGCAGTGCTGACTTCAAAGGTGAGCAGTTCTTC. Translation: CSADFKGEQFF.

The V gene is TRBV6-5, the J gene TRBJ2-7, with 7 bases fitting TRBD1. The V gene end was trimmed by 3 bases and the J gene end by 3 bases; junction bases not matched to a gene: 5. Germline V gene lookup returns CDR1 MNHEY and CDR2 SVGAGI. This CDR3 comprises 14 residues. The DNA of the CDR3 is TGTGCCAGCAGTTATAGTGGGACAGTCTACGAGCAGTACTTC. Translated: CASSYSGTVYEQYF.

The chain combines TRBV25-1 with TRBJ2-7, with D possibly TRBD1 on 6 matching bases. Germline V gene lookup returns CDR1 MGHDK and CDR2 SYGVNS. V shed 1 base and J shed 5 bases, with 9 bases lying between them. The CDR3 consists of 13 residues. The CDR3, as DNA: TGTGCCAGCAGTGAATCAGGGGCGCACGAGCAGTACTTC. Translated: CASSESGAHEQYF.